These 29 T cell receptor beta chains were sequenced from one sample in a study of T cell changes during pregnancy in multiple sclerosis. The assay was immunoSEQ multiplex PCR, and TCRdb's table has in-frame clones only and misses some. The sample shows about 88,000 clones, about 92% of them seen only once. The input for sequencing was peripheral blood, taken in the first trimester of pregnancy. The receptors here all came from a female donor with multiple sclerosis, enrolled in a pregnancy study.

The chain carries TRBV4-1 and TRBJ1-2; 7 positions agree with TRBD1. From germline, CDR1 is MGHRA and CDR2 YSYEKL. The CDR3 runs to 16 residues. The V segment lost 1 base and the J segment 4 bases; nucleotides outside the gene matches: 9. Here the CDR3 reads CASSQVGSGGSYGYTF. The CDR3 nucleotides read TGCGCCAGCAGCCAAGTCGGCTCAGGGGGATCCTATGGCTACACCTTC.

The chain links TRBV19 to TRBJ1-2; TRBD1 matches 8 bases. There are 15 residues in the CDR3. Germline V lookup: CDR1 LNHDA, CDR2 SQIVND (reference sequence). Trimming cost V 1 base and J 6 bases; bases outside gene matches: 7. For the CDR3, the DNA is TGTGCCAGTAGTATAGCTCCAGGGGGCTCGGATGGCTACACCTTC. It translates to CASSIAPGGSDGYTF.

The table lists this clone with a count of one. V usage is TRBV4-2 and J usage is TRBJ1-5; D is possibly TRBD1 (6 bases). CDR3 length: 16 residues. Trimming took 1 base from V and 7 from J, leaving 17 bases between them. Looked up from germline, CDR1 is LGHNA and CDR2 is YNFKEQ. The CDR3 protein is CASSQAPQGSGQPQHF. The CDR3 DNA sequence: TGTGCCAGCAGCCAAGCCCCCCAGGGGTCCGGGCAGCCCCAGCATTTT.

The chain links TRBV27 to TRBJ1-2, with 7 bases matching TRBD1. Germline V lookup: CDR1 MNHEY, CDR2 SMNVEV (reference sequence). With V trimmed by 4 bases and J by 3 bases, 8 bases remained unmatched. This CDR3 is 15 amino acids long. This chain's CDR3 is CASSSLMTGYYGYTF. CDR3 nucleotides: TGTGCCAGCAGTTCGCTGATGACAGGGTACTATGGCTACACCTTC.

CDR3 nucleotides: TGTGCCAGCAGCCAAACGACAGGATTTAGCAATCAGCCCCAGCATTTT. The encoded protein is CASSQTTGFSNQPQHF. This chain connects TRBV16 to TRBJ1-5; TRBD1 is a possible D gene (6 bases). V was clipped by 2 bases and J by 0 bases, with 11 bases between them. This CDR3 is 16 amino acids long. Germline assignment: CDR1 KGHSY and CDR2 FQNENV.

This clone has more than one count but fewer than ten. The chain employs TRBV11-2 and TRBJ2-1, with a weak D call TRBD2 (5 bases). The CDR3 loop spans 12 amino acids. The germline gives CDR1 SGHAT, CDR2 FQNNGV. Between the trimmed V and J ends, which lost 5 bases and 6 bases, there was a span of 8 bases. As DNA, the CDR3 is TGTGCCAGCAGCCTGAGGGCCAATGAGCAGTTCTTC. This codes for CASSLRANEQFF.

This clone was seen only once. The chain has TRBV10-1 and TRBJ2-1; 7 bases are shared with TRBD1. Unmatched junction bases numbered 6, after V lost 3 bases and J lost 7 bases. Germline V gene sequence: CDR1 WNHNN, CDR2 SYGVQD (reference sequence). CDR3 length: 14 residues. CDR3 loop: CASSETPRGNEQFF. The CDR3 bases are TGCGCCAGCAGTGAAACCCCCAGGGGGAATGAGCAGTTCTTC.

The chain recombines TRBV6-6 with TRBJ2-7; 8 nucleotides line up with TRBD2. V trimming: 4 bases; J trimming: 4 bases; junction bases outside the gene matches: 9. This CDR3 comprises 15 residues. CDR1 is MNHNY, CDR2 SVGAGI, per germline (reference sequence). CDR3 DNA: TGTGCCAGCAGTTCAGTAAGCGGGAGTCTATACGAGCAGTACTTC. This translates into CASSSVSGSLYEQYF.

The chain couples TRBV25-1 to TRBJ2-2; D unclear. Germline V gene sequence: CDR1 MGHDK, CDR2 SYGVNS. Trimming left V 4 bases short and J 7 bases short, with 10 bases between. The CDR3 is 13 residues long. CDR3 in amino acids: CASSAGPGGELFF. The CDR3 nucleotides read TGTGCCAGCAGTGCAGGTCCCGGCGGGGAGCTGTTTTTT.

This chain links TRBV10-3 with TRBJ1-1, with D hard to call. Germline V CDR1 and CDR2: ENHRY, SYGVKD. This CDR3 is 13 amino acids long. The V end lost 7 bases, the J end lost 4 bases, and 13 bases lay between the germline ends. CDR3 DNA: TGTGCCATCAAGAATGAGGGCCGCACTGAAGCTTTCTTT. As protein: CAIKNEGRTEAFF.

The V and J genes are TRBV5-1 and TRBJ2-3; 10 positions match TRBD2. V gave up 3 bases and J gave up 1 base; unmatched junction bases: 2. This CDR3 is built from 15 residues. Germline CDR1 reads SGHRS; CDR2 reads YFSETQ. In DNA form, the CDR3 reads TGCGCCAGCAGCTCCGGACTAGCGGGCACAGATACGCAGTATTTT. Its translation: CASSSGLAGTDTQYF.

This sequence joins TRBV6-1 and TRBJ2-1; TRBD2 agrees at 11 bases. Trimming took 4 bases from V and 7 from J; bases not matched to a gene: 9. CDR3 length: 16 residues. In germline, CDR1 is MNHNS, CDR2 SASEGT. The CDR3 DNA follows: TGTGCCAGCAGTGCAGTACTAGCGGGAGTAGGGAATGAGCAGTTCTTC. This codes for CASSAVLAGVGNEQFF.

CDR3 coding DNA: TGTGCCAGCAGCCAGGGGGTGTCTCACGATGAAAAACTGTTTTTT. Its translation is CASSQGVSHDEKLFF. This sequence joins TRBV5-4 and TRBJ1-4, with 7 bases that match TRBD1. Germline V lookup: CDR1 SGHNT, CDR2 YYREEE (reference sequence). V shed 4 bases, J shed 6 bases, and the junction held 9 bases outside the gene matches. The CDR3 covers 15 residues. Supplemented by reference TRBV5-4 and TRBJ1-4, the full variable domain reads ETGVTQSPTHLIKTRGQQVTLRCSSQSGHNTVSWYQQALGQGPQFIFQYYREEENGRGNFPPRFSGLQFPNYSSELNVNALELDDSALYLCASSQGVSHDEKLFFGSGTQLSVL.

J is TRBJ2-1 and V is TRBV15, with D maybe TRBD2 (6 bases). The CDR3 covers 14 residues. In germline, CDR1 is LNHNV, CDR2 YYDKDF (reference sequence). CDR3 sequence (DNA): TGTGCGGCGGGGCAGGGAACTTCATACAATGAGCAGTTCTTC. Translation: CAAGQGTSYNEQFF. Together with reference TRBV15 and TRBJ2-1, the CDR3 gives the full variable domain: DAMVIQNPRYQVTQFGKPVTLSCSQTLNHNVMYWYQQKSSQAPKLLFHYYDKDFNNEADTPDNFQSRRPNTSFCFLDIRSPGLGDTAMYLCAAGQGTSYNEQFFGPGTRLTVL.

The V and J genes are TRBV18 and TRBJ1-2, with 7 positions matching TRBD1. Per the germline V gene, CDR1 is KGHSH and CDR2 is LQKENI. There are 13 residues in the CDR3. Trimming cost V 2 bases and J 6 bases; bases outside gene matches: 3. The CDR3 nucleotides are TGTGCCAGCTCACCAGCCAGGGGGGATGGCTACACCTTC. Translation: CASSPARGDGYTF.

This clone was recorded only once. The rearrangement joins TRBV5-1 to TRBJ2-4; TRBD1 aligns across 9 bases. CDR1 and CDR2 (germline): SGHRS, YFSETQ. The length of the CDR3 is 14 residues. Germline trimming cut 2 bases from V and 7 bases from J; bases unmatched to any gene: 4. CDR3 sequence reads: CASSLRTGDNIQYF. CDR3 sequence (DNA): TGCGCCAGCAGCTTACGGACAGGGGACAACATTCAGTACTTC.

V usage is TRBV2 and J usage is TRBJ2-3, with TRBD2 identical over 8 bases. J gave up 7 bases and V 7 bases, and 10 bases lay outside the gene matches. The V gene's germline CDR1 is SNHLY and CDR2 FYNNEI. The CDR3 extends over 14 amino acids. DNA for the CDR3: TGTGCCAGCATGGCCGGGAGGGCCGATAATACGCAGTATTTT. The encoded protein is CASMAGRADNTQYF.

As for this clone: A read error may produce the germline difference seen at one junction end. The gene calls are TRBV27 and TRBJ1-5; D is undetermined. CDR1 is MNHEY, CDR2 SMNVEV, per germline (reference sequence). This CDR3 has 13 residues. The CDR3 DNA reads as TGTGCCAGCAGTGAGGGCGGCAATCGGCCCCAGCATTTT. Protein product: CASSEGGNRPQHF.

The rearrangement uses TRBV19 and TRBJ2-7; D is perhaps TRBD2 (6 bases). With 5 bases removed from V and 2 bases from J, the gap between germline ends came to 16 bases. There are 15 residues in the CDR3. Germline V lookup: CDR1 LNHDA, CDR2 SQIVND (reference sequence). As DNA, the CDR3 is TGTGCCAGTAGTTCGAACGGGGGTTACCCCTACGAGCAGTACTTC. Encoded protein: CASSSNGGYPYEQYF.

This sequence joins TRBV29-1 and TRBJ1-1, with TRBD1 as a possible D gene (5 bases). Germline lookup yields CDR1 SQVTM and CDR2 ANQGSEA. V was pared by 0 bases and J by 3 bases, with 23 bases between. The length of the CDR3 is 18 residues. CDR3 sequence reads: CSVEEGPIIGGFDTEAFF. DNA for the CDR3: TGCAGCGTTGAAGAAGGGCCGATCATTGGGGGGTTTGACACTGAAGCTTTCTTT. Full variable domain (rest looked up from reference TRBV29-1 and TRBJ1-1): SAVISQKPSRDICQRGTSLTIQCQVDSQVTMMFWYRQQPGQSLTLIATANQGSEATYESGFVIDKFPISRPNLTFSTLTVSNMSPEDSSIYLCSVEEGPIIGGFDTEAFFGQGTRLTVV.

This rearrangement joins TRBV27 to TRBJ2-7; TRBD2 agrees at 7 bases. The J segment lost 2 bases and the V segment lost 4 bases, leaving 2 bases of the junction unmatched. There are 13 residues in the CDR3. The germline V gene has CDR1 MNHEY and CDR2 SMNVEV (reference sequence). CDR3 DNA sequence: TGTGCCAGCAGTTCCGGACTAGCCTACGAGCAGTACTTC. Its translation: CASSSGLAYEQYF.

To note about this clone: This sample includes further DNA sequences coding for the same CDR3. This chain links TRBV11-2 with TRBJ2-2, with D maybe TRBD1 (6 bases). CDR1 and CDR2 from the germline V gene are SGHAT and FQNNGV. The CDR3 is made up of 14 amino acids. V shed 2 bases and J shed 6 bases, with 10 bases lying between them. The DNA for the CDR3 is TGTGCCAGCAGCTTAAACCCAGGGGCCGGGGAGCTGTTTTTT. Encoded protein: CASSLNPGAGELFF.

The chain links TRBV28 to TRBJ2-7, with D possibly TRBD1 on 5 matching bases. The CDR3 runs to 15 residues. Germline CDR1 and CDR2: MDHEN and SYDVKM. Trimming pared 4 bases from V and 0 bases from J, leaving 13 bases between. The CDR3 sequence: CASSSWGSSSYEQYF. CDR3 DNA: TGTGCCAGCAGTTCCTGGGGCTCAAGCTCCTACGAGCAGTACTTC.

In DNA, the CDR3 is TGCGCCAGCAGCTCACCCGCTAGCGGGCCCTACGAGCAGTACTTC. The encoded protein is CASSSPASGPYEQYF. The chain links TRBV5-1 to TRBJ2-7; 8 nucleotides line up with TRBD2. Germline lookup yields CDR1 SGHRS and CDR2 YFSETQ. The CDR3 extends over 15 amino acids. The J segment lost 2 bases and the V segment lost 3 bases, leaving 7 bases of the junction unmatched.

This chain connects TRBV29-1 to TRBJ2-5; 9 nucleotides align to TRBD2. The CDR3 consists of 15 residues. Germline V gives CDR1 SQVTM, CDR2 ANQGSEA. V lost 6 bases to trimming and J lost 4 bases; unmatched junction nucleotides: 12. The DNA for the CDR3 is TGCAGCGTGAGTATAGCGGGAGCTGTAGGAGAGACCCAGTACTTC. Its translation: CSVSIAGAVGETQYF.

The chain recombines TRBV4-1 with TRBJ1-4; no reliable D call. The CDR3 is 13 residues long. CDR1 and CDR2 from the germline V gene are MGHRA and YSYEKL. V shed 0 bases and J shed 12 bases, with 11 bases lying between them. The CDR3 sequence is CASSQEYRVQLFF. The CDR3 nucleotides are TGCGCCAGCAGCCAAGAGTATCGGGTTCAACTGTTTTTT.

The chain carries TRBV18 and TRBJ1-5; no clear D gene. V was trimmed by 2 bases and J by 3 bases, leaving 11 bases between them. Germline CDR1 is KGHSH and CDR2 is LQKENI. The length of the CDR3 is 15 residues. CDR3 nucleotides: TGTGCCAGCTCACCAGGGGAGTCCTTCAATCAGCCCCAGCATTTT. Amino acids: CASSPGESFNQPQHF.

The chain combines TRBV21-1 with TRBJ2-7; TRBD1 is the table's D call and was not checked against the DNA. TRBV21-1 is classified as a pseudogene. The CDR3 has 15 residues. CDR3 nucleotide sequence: TGTGCCAGCAGCAAAGCGGGGGACAGGTCCTACGAGCAGTACTTC. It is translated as CASSKAGDRSYEQYF.

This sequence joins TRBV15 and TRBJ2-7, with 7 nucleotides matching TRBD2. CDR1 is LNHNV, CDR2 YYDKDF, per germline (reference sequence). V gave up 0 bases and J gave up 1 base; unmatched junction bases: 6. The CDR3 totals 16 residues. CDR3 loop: CATSREVGTTSYEQYF. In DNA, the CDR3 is TGTGCCACCAGCAGAGAGGTAGGGACTACGTCCTACGAGCAGTACTTC.